A single sample gave rise to the 27 T cell receptor beta chains below, sequenced in a study of blood T cell repertoires in COVID-19. Profiling relied on immunoSEQ multiplex PCR, and the TCRdb table lists in-frame clones only, not all of them. The sample has approximately 83,000 clones; around 79% are singletons. The sequenced sample was peripheral blood. The receptors originated from a woman older than 75 with acute or convalescent COVID-19.

The chain uses TRBV5-4 and TRBJ1-2, with TRBD1 identical over 8 bases. The CDR3 is made up of 13 amino acids. With V trimmed by 4 bases and J by 8 bases, 7 bases remained unmatched. The germline CDR1 and CDR2 sequences are SGHNT and YYREEE (reference sequence). The CDR3 loop is CASSGTGGKGYTF. In DNA, the CDR3 is TGTGCCAGCAGCGGAACAGGGGGTAAGGGCTACACCTTC.

The rearrangement uses TRBV4-1 and TRBJ2-7; 12 bases fit TRBD1. Germline-derived CDR1 and CDR2 are MGHRA and YSYEKL. The CDR3 runs to 16 residues. Trimming cost V 4 bases and J 4 bases; bases outside gene matches: 8. The CDR3 spells CASSRSPGQGAYEQYF. The CDR3 region has the DNA TGCGCCAGCAGCCGAAGCCCGGGACAGGGGGCGTACGAGCAGTACTTC.

The genes are TRBV9 and TRBJ1-2, with TRBD1 as a possible D gene (5 bases). The CDR3 consists of 14 residues. Germline values: CDR1 SGDLS, CDR2 YYNGEE. The ends were cut back, 0 bases at V and 7 bases at J, with 13 bases in the middle. CDR3 sequence reads: CASSVGAQGGGYTF. The CDR3 DNA is TGTGCCAGCAGCGTAGGCGCGCAGGGAGGTGGCTACACCTTC.

V gene TRBV7-2 combines with J gene TRBJ1-5; no definite D call. V shed 2 bases and J shed 7 bases, with 12 bases lying between them. The V gene's germline CDR1 is SGHTA and CDR2 FQGNSA. This CDR3 is built from 14 residues. CDR3 in DNA: TGTGCCAGCAGCTTAAGGGAGTCAGCACAGCCCCAGCATTTT. Translation gives CASSLRESAQPQHF.

The genes are TRBV25-1 and TRBJ1-6; the D gene is possibly TRBD1 (5 bases). V lost 8 bases and J lost 0, with 17 bases in between. The CDR3 sequence is 17 residues long. Germline CDR1 is MGHDK and CDR2 is SYGVNS. CDR3: CASGEVQGSSYNSPLHF. The CDR3 region has the DNA TGTGCCAGCGGCGAGGTCCAGGGAAGCTCCTATAATTCACCCCTCCACTTT.

The J gene is TRBJ2-5, the V gene TRBV19, with D perhaps TRBD1 (6 bases). Germline V gives CDR1 LNHDA, CDR2 SQIVND (reference sequence). Between the trimmed V and J ends, which lost 4 bases and 9 bases, there was a span of 18 bases. The CDR3 has 14 amino acids. Written as DNA, the CDR3 is TGTGCCAGTAGTACGGGACAAGGCCAGGGGTCCCAGTACTTC. This codes for CASSTGQGQGSQYF.

The chain employs TRBV18 and TRBJ1-1; 8 bases agree with TRBD1. The germline V gene encodes CDR1 KGHSH and CDR2 LQKENI. The CDR3 sequence is 15 residues long. Trimming cost V 0 bases and J 1 base; bases outside gene matches: 1. The DNA of the CDR3 is TGTGCCAGCTCACCACCGCAGGGGGCGAACACTGAAGCTTTCTTT. Residues: CASSPPQGANTEAFF.

V and J are TRBV6-5 and TRBJ1-4, with TRBD1 matching over 7 bases. Germline V lookup: CDR1 MNHEY, CDR2 SVGAGI. The CDR3 is 13 residues long. The V gene end was trimmed by 9 bases and the J gene end by 4 bases; junction bases not matched to a gene: 5. CDR3 loop: CASTGVLNEKLFF. The CDR3 nucleotides read TGTGCCAGTACAGGGGTTCTTAATGAAAAACTGTTTTTT.

This chain joins TRBV11-2 and TRBJ2-1; no definite D call. The V end was cut by 1 base, the J end by 4 bases, with 5 bases between. This CDR3 is 13 amino acids long. From germline, CDR1 is SGHAT and CDR2 FQNNGV. CDR3 DNA sequence: TGTGCCAGCAGCTTAGTTCAGTACAATGAGCAGTTCTTC. This encodes CASSLVQYNEQFF.

The rearrangement uses TRBV5-1 and TRBJ1-6, with TRBD1 identical over 9 bases. This CDR3 region has 17 residues. Losses at the gene ends were 3 bases for V and 4 bases for J; bases not matched to a gene: 8. CDR1 and CDR2 from the germline V gene are SGHRS and YFSETQ. In DNA, the CDR3 is TGCGCCAGCAGCTCAAGTACAGGGGGCAGTTATAATTCACCCCTCCACTTT. Residues: CASSSSTGGSYNSPLHF.

This clone was seen more than once but under ten times. The chain is built from TRBV28 and TRBJ1-3; no firm D call. CDR3 length equals 14 residues. Germline V gene sequence: CDR1 MDHEN, CDR2 SYDVKM. V lost 6 bases and J lost 0, with 9 bases in between. The CDR3 nucleotides read TGTGCCAGCAGCCGCGGTGGCTCTGGAAACACCATATATTTT. Residues: CASSRGGSGNTIYF. The whole variable domain, filled in from reference TRBV28 and TRBJ1-3, reads DVKVTQSSRYLVKRTGEKVFLECVQDMDHENMFWYRQDPGLGLRLIYFSYDVKMKEKGDIPEGYSVSREKKERFSLILESASTNQTSMYLCASSRGGSGNTIYFGEGSWLTVV.

This clone has a handful of counts. This rearrangement joins TRBV4-3 to TRBJ2-1; possible D gene TRBD2, 5 bases. Germline V gives CDR1 LGHNA, CDR2 YSLEER. The V gene lost 0 bases and the J gene lost 8 bases, with 11 bases spanning the gap. The CDR3 totals 14 residues. CDR3 DNA sequence: TGCGCCAGCAGCCAAGATTTAGGGAGCGATGAGCAGTTCTTC. Translated: CASSQDLGSDEQFF.

The DNA for the CDR3 is TGTGCCTGGAGTACACAGGGGTATGAGCAGTACTTC. Protein: CAWSTQGYEQYF. The chain has TRBV30 and TRBJ2-7, with 7 bases that match TRBD1. The germline V gene encodes CDR1 GTSNPN and CDR2 SVGIG (reference sequence). V lost 2 bases, J lost 7 bases, and 5 bases stayed unmatched. The CDR3 extends over 12 amino acids.

This clone appeared a few times. The junction shows a germline mismatch at one end, possibly a read error. CDR3 sequence (DNA): TGCGCCAGCAGCTTGTCTCCTAGCGGGAGAGTCCAAGCGACCCAGTACTTC. Translation: CASSLSPSGRVQATQYF. This rearrangement joins TRBV5-1 to TRBJ2-5; 10 bases match TRBD2. Germline V gene sequence: CDR1 SGHRS, CDR2 YFSETQ. The length of the CDR3 is 17 residues.

This clone showed up just a few times. The chain employs TRBV7-2 and TRBJ2-1, with 10 positions matching TRBD2. The CDR3 contains 14 residues. The V segment lost 7 bases and the J segment 7 bases; nucleotides outside the gene matches: 7. Germline CDR1 is SGHTA and CDR2 is FQGNSA. The CDR3 coding sequence is TGTGCCAGCAAAAGCGGGAGGGCCGGAAATGAGCAGTTCTTC. Protein product: CASKSGRAGNEQFF.

V and J are TRBV30 and TRBJ1-2; 7 bases fit TRBD1. V was pared by 1 base and J by 10 bases, with 9 bases of the junction left unmatched. The CDR3 length is 13 residues. Germline lookup yields CDR1 GTSNPN and CDR2 SVGIG (reference sequence). The CDR3 spells CAWSGGGPPPYTF. As DNA, the CDR3 is TGTGCCTGGAGTGGAGGGGGCCCACCGCCCTACACCTTC.

This sequence joins TRBV7-2 and TRBJ1-1; maybe TRBD1 (6 bases). The CDR3 runs to 14 residues. The V and J ends lost 4 bases and 1 base respectively, with 10 bases between them. In germline, CDR1 is SGHTA, CDR2 FQGNSA. The CDR3 nucleotides read TGTGCCAGCAGCTCCCGACAGGAGAACACTGAAGCTTTCTTT. It yields the protein CASSSRQENTEAFF. Full variable domain (remainder filled in from reference TRBV7-2 and TRBJ1-1): GAGVSQSPSNKVTEKGKDVELRCDPISGHTALYWYRQSLGQGLEFLIYFQGNSAPDKSGLPSDRFSAERTGGSVSTLTIQRTQQEDSAVYLCASSSRQENTEAFFGQGTRLTVV.

V is TRBV5-6 and J is TRBJ2-1; D perhaps matches TRBD2 (6 bases). V lost 3 bases, J lost 7 bases, and 11 bases lay in between. This CDR3 comprises 13 residues. Germline lookup yields CDR1 SGHDT and CDR2 YYEEEE. In DNA form, the CDR3 reads TGTGCCAGCAGCTGGGGGACTGTAAATGAGCAGTTCTTC. Encoded protein: CASSWGTVNEQFF.

This rearrangement joins TRBV5-1 to TRBJ2-1; tentative D call: TRBD2 (6 bases). CDR3 size: 15 residues. The V and J ends lost 0 bases and 3 bases respectively, with 10 bases between them. CDR1 and CDR2 (germline): SGHRS, YFSETQ. Here the CDR3 reads CASSLVGDFYNEQFF. CDR3 bases: TGCGCCAGCAGCTTGGTTGGGGACTTCTACAATGAGCAGTTCTTC. Full variable domain (outside the CDR3, taken from reference TRBV5-1 and TRBJ2-1): KAGVTQTPRYLIKTRGQQVTLSCSPISGHRSVSWYQQTPGQGLQFLFEYFSETQRNKGNFPGRFSGRQFSNSRSEMNVSTLELGDSALYLCASSLVGDFYNEQFFGPGTRLTVL.

This chain uses TRBV7-2 with TRBJ2-3; D unclear. The length of the CDR3 is 16 residues. The germline gives CDR1 SGHTA, CDR2 FQGNSA. V was clipped by 1 base and J by 0 bases, with 11 bases between them. CDR3 amino acids: CASSLGGFSSTDTQYF. In nucleotides, the CDR3 is TGTGCCAGCAGCTTAGGAGGCTTCTCCAGCACAGATACGCAGTATTTT. Full variable domain (rest looked up from reference TRBV7-2 and TRBJ2-3): GAGVSQSPSNKVTEKGKDVELRCDPISGHTALYWYRQSLGQGLEFLIYFQGNSAPDKSGLPSDRFSAERTGGSVSTLTIQRTQQEDSAVYLCASSLGGFSSTDTQYFGPGTRLTVL.

The V call is TRBV19, the J call TRBJ1-2, with a weak D call TRBD1 (6 bases). CDR1 and CDR2 (germline): LNHDA, SQIVND (reference sequence). The V end was cut by 7 bases, the J end by 0 bases, with 15 bases between. There are 15 residues in the CDR3. The CDR3 region has the DNA TGTGCCAGTATTACCGGACAGCCCACTAACTATGGCTACACCTTC. Amino acids: CASITGQPTNYGYTF.

This chain uses TRBV6-2 or TRBV6-3 with TRBJ2-5; maybe TRBD1 (5 bases). Trimming pared 6 bases from V and 5 bases from J, leaving 13 bases between. CDR3 length: 13 residues. The germline gives CDR1 MNHEY, CDR2 SVGEGT. CDR3 region: CASSPTERETQYF. Written as DNA, the CDR3 is TGTGCCAGCAGCCCGACAGAGCGCGAGACCCAGTACTTC.

Notes on this clone: Within the sample, other DNA sequences also encode this same CDR3. The V gene is TRBV4-1, the J gene TRBJ1-5; D is uncertain. Trimming took off 0 bases at V and 2 bases at J, with 8 bases between the two ends. This CDR3 is 15 amino acids long. CDR1 is MGHRA and CDR2 is YSYEKL in the germline V gene. The CDR3 DNA is TGCGCCAGCAGCCAAGAGGGAGGCGGCAATCAGCCCCAGCATTTT. It is translated as CASSQEGGGNQPQHF.

This clone came up a few times. The V and J genes are TRBV4-2 and TRBJ2-7; 7 bases are shared with TRBD2. This CDR3 has 16 residues. Germline loops: CDR1 LGHNA, CDR2 YNFKEQ. The ends lost 0 bases at V and 2 bases at J; junction bases unmatched: 7. The CDR3 bases are TGTGCCAGCAGCCAAGAAGGCGGGGGTAACCCCTACGAGCAGTACTTC. Amino acids: CASSQEGGGNPYEQYF.

This clone appeared a few times. The V gene is TRBV2, the J gene TRBJ1-2, with D hard to call. Trimming pared 2 bases from V and 7 bases from J, leaving 17 bases between. The CDR3 is 15 amino acids. Per germline, CDR1 SNHLY and CDR2 FYNNEI. DNA for the CDR3: TGTGCCAGCAGTGAAACAAGGCCTTTAGAGGTTGGCTACACCTTC. It translates to CASSETRPLEVGYTF.

This clone was picked up many times. This chain joins TRBV29-1 and TRBJ2-5; weak D call: TRBD2 (5 bases). Germline CDR1 reads SQVTM; CDR2 reads ANQGSEA. There are 16 residues in the CDR3. The ends were cut back, 3 bases at V and 6 bases at J, with 23 bases in the middle. The CDR3 DNA reads as TGCAGCGTTGACTTGGCTTTCGGAGGCAGGTCACAGACCCAGTACTTC. It yields the protein CSVDLAFGGRSQTQYF.

The gene calls are TRBV7-9 and TRBJ1-4; 11 nucleotides match TRBD1. Germline CDR1 SEHNR, CDR2 FQNEAQ (reference sequence). CDR3 length equals 15 residues. V gave up 3 bases and J gave up 5 bases; unmatched junction bases: 2. The CDR3 loop is CASSFGDRGNEKLFF. CDR3 bases: TGTGCCAGCAGCTTCGGGGACAGGGGGAATGAAAAACTGTTTTTT. Full variable domain (outside the CDR3, taken from reference TRBV7-9 and TRBJ1-4): DTGVSQNPRHKITKRGQNVTFRCDPISEHNRLYWYRQTLGQGPEFLTYFQNEAQLEKSRLLSDRFSAERPKGSFSTLEIQRTEQGDSAMYLCASSFGDRGNEKLFFGSGTQLSVL.